This T cell receptor beta chain was recorded in a study of beta chain features in type 1 diabetes. Background on the study: Sorted cells numbering around 100,000,000 were examined across all samples. The study, taken as a whole, reports: Insertions at VDJ junctions were less frequent in type 1 diabetes patients. These patients also deleted more nucleotides at the same junctions.

cDNA synthesis used the whole RNA isolate, giving expressed TCRB sequences. Assay used: immunoSEQ multiplex PCR; TCRdb lists only in-frame clones, some missing. The sample comprises 900,000 or so clones, roughly 16% of which are singletons, and around 0.02% rests with the top ten. In the case of this clone: Its specificity is unknown. Other DNA sequences in this specimen translate into the identical CDR3.

The clonotype was recovered from a woman aged 18-30 years in good health. Sequenced material: naive CD4+ T cells from blood.

CDR3: CASSPGGDYGYTF. CDR3 DNA sequence: TGTGCCAGCTCACCAGGGGGCGACTATGGCTACACCTTC. V gene TRBV18 combines with J gene TRBJ1-2; tentatively, D is TRBD1 (6 bases). V gave up 2 bases and J gave up 3 bases, with 7 bases separating them. CDR3 size: 13 residues. The germline V gene has CDR1 KGHSH and CDR2 LQKENI.